The 8 T cell receptor beta chains below were found in one sample sequenced in a study of healthy donors' naive CD4 and CD8 T cells. A linear amplification protocol produced the TCR libraries from 500 ng of total RNA. TCRdb ran MiXCR on the reads and lists one entry per CDR3 protein. This sample yields 150,000 to 200,000 distinct CDR3 sequences, of which around 74% are seen a single time; more than 2% belongs to the top ten. The source material was naive CD4+ and CD8+ T cells sorted from blood, pooled from several donors. These receptors were taken from a pool of human donors in good health; the sample pools cells from several healthy donors.

The chain is built from TRBV6-5 and TRBJ2-7; D remains unclear. CDR1 is MNHEY, CDR2 SVGAGI, per germline. The CDR3 sequence is 14 residues long. The V and J ends lost 0 bases and 3 bases respectively, with 9 bases between them. CDR3 region: CASSYSRANYEQYF. The CDR3 bases are TGTGCCAGCAGTTACTCAAGGGCCAACTACGAGCAGTACTTC.

V and J are TRBV6-5 and TRBJ2-7; 12 positions match TRBD1. The CDR3 runs to 15 residues. J was trimmed by 10 bases and V by 0 bases; bases with no gene match: 7. CDR1 and CDR2 (germline): MNHEY, SVGAGI. This chain's CDR3 is CASSYSRGQGAGQYF. In DNA form, the CDR3 reads TGTGCCAGCAGTTACTCGAGGGGACAGGGGGCTGGTCAGTACTTC.

The chain joins TRBV27 to TRBJ1-2, with 7 bases lining up with TRBD1. Per germline, CDR1 MNHEY and CDR2 SMNVEV (reference sequence). The J segment lost 3 bases and the V segment lost 8 bases, leaving 9 bases of the junction unmatched. The CDR3 has 14 amino acids. In nucleotides, the CDR3 is TGTGCCAGCCCCCCGACAGGGACCTACTATGGCTACACCTTC. As protein: CASPPTGTYYGYTF.

This clonotype was counted once. The genes are TRBV19 and TRBJ2-2; unclear D gene. The CDR3 runs to 12 residues. Trimming left V 10 bases short and J 0 bases short, with 6 bases between. Germline CDR1 and CDR2: LNHDA and SQIVND (reference sequence). In nucleotides, the CDR3 is TGTGCCACACTTGCGAACACCGGGGAGCTGTTTTTT. Its translation: CATLANTGELFF.

The genes are TRBV29-1 and TRBJ1-1; D gene unclear. Trimming removed 6 bases at V and 7 bases at J, with 12 bases between. The CDR3 length is 11 residues. CDR1 is SQVTM and CDR2 is ANQGSEA in the germline V gene. The CDR3 nucleotides are TGCAGCGTACGATTACAGCTTGAAGCTTTCTTT. Translating it yields CSVRLQLEAFF. The complete variable domain, with remaining parts taken from reference TRBV29-1 and TRBJ1-1, reads SAVISQKPSRDICQRGTSLTIQCQVDSQVTMMFWYRQQPGQSLTLIATANQGSEATYESGFVIDKFPISRPNLTFSTLTVSNMSPEDSSIYLCSVRLQLEAFFGQGTRLTVV.

The chain couples TRBV29-1 to TRBJ2-2; D is ambiguous. The CDR3 has 13 residues. The germline V gene has CDR1 SQVTM and CDR2 ANQGSEA. V was trimmed by 3 bases and J by 2 bases, leaving 7 bases between them. The CDR3 protein is CSVDWGNTGELFF. CDR3 bases: TGCAGCGTTGATTGGGGAAACACCGGGGAGCTGTTTTTT.

The rearrangement uses TRBV29-1 and TRBJ1-1; D unresolved. This CDR3 is 13 amino acids long. V gave up 4 bases and J gave up 2 bases, with 11 bases separating them. Germline V lookup: CDR1 SQVTM, CDR2 ANQGSEA. The CDR3 coding sequence is TGCAGCGTTGTAAAGGGATTCAACACTGAAGCTTTCTTT. This codes for CSVVKGFNTEAFF.

The genes are TRBV19 and TRBJ2-1; the match to TRBD2 covers 14 bases. Per the germline V gene, CDR1 is LNHDA and CDR2 is SQIVND (reference sequence). The CDR3 totals 15 residues. J lost 10 bases, V lost 7 bases, and 9 bases had no gene match. The CDR3 sequence: CASTWGLAGDGEQFF. The CDR3 region has the DNA TGTGCCAGTACTTGGGGACTAGCGGGAGATGGCGAGCAGTTCTTC.